This T cell receptor beta chain was documented in a study of siplizumab effects on memory and regulatory T cells. The study, taken as a whole, reports: No functional test confirmed suppression by proliferating siplizumab-culture Tregs. Of the alloreactive clones, only a minor fraction mapped to unstimulated subsets.

Sequenced by immunoSEQ multiplex PCR; TCRdb stores in-frame clones only, minus some. The sample shows approximately 97,000 clones, about 94% of them seen only once. As regards this clone: Its antigen is unknown.

The source material was CD4+ T cells sorted from blood. The source of this sequence is a human donor in good health.

The chain's CDR3 is CASRTSKSAGGLISYEQYF. The CDR3 coding sequence is TGTGCCAGCAGGACCTCAAAGTCGGCAGGGGGCTTGATCTCCTACGAGCAGTACTTC. The chain joins TRBV7-3 to TRBJ2-7; 8 bases match TRBD1. CDR3 length: 19 residues. The V segment lost 6 bases and the J segment 0 bases; nucleotides outside the gene matches: 19. Germline values: CDR1 SGHTA, CDR2 FQGTGA. Drawing the rest from reference TRBV7-3 and TRBJ2-7, the complete variable domain is GAGVSQTPSNKVTEKGKYVELRCDPISGHTALYWYRQSLGQGPEFLIYFQGTGAADDSGLPNDRFFAVRPEGSVSTLKIQRTERGDSAVYLCASRTSKSAGGLISYEQYFGPGTRLTVT.